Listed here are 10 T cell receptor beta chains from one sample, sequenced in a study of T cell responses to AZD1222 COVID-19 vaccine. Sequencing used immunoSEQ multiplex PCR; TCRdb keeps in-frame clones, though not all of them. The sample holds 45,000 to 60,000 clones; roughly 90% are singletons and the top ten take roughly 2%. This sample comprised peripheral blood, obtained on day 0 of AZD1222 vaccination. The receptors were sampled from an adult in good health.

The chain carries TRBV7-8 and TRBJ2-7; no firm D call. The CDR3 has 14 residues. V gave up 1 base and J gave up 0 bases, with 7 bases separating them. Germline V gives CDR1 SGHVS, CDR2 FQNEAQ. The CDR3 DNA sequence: TGTGCCAGCAGCTTAGATCCGAGCTCCTACGAGCAGTACTTC. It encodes CASSLDPSSYEQYF.

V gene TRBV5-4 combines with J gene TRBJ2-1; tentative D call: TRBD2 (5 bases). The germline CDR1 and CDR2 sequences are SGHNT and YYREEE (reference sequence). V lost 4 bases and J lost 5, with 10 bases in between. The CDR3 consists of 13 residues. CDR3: CASSNGNHNEQFF. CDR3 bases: TGTGCCAGCAGCAACGGGAACCACAATGAGCAGTTCTTC.

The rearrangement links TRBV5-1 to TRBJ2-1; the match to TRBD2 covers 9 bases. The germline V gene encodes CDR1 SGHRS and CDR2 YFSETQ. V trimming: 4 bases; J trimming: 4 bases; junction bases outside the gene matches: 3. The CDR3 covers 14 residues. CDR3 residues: CASSASGTYNEQFF. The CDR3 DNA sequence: TGCGCCAGCAGCGCTAGCGGGACGTACAATGAGCAGTTCTTC.

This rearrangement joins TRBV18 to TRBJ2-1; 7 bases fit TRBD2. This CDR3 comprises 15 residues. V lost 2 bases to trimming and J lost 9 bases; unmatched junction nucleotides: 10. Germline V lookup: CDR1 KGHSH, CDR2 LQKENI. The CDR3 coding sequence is TGTGCCAGCTCACCAGAGTCTAGCGGAAGAAGTGAGCAGTTCTTC. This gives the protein CASSPESSGRSEQFF.

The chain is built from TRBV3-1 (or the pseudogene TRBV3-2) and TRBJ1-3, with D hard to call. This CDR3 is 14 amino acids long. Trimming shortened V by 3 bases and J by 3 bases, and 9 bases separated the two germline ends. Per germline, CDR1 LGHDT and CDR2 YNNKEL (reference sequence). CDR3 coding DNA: TGTGCCAGCAGCCAGTTGGTTATTGGAAACACCATATATTTT. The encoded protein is CASSQLVIGNTIYF.

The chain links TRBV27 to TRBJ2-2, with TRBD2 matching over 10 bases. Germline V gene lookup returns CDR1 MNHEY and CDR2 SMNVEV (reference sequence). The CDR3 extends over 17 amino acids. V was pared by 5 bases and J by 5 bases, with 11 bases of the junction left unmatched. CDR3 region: CASSLPGAGGNTGELFF. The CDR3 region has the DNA TGTGCCAGCAGTCTCCCGGGAGCGGGAGGGAATACCGGGGAGCTGTTTTTT.

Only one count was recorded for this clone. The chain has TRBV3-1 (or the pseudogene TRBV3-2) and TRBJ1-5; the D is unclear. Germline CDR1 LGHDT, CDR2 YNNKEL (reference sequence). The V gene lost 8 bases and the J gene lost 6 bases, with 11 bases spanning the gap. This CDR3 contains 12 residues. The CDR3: CASGSLAQPQHF. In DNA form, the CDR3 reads TGTGCCAGCGGGTCGCTGGCTCAGCCCCAGCATTTT.

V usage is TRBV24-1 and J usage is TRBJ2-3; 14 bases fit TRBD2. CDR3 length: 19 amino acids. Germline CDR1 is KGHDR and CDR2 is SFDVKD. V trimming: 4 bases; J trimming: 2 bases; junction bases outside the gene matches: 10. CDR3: CATSEWTSGRPKDTDTQYF. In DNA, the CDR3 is TGTGCCACCAGTGAATGGACTAGCGGGAGGCCCAAGGACACAGATACGCAGTATTTT.

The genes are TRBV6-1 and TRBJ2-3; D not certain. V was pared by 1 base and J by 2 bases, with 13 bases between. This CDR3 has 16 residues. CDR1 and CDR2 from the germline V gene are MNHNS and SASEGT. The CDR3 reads CASSEVSLAHTDTQYF. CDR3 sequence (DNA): TGTGCCAGCAGTGAAGTCTCCTTAGCCCACACAGATACGCAGTATTTT.

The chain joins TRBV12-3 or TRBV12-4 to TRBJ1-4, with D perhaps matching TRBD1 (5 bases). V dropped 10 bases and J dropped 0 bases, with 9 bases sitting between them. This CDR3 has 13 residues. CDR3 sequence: CAIQVSTNEKLFF. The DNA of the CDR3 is TGTGCCATACAGGTCTCAACTAATGAAAAACTGTTTTTT.